Below, 2 T cell receptor beta chains from the same sample are listed, as sequenced in a study of T-cell reconstitution after alpha-beta-depleted transplantation in children. Unique molecular identifiers were incorporated during preparation of the TCRbeta library. TCRdb recomputed calls from the PCR reads with MiXCR, one row per CDR3 protein. Of about 4,900 distinct CDR3 sequences listed, about a quarter were seen once; the top ten hold around 35%. This sample comprised PBMCs, mostly from graft donor cells, obtained 60 days after TCRalphabeta/CD19-depleted stem cell transplant. The receptor set was obtained from a male patient aged 2 to 10 who had a stem cell transplant for acute lymphoblastic leukemia, so the T cells may come from the graft donor.

This clonotype has ten or more counts. The rearrangement uses TRBV5-1 and TRBJ2-1; TRBD1 aligns across 9 bases. The V and J ends lost 3 bases and 8 bases, in that order; junction bases with no gene match: 0. Germline CDR1 reads SGHRS; CDR2 reads YFSETQ. This CDR3 region has 12 residues. CDR3 DNA: TGCGCCAGCAGCTGGACAGGGGATGAGCAGTTCTTC. It specifies CASSWTGDEQFF.

This clonotype showed up many times. This chain uses TRBV30 with TRBJ1-1; D might be TRBD1 (5 bases). This CDR3 spans 12 amino acids. Germline CDR1 and CDR2: GTSNPN and SVGIG (reference sequence). Trimming removed 3 bases at V and 1 base at J, with 6 bases between. Here the CDR3 DNA reads TGTGCCTGGAGAGGACAGAACACTGAAGCTTTCTTT. Its protein product is CAWRGQNTEAFF. Based on the CDR3 plus reference TRBV30 and TRBJ1-1, the full variable domain is SQTIHQWPATLVQPVGSPLSLECTVEGTSNPNLYWYRQAAGRGLQLLFYSVGIGQISSEVPQNLSASRPQDRQFILSSKKLLLSDSGFYLCAWRGQNTEAFFGQGTRLTVV.